This T cell receptor (beta chain) was observed in a study of blood T cell repertoires in COVID-19. About the study: COVID-19 samples collected from the United States, Italy and Spain covered acute and convalescent phases. PBMCs, B-cell-depleted T cells, or T cells provided the cDNA or gDNA that made up the material.

The V gene's germline CDR1 is SGHAT and CDR2 FQNNGV. The CDR3 spans 15 residues. Losses at the gene ends were 7 bases for V and 5 bases for J; bases not matched to a gene: 10. Profiling relied on immunoSEQ multiplex PCR, and the TCRdb table lists in-frame clones only, not all of them. The sample carries approximately 170,000 clones, about 80% recorded once. This clonotype was obtained from a human donor with acute or convalescent COVID-19. The donor label of this sample is uncertain. Sequenced: peripheral blood. The chain has TRBV11-2 and TRBJ2-2, with 7 bases identical to TRBD2. The CDR3 sequence: CASTAQVGGTGELFF. Here the CDR3 DNA reads TGTGCCAGCACCGCCCAGGTCGGGGGGACCGGGGAGCTGTTTTTT.